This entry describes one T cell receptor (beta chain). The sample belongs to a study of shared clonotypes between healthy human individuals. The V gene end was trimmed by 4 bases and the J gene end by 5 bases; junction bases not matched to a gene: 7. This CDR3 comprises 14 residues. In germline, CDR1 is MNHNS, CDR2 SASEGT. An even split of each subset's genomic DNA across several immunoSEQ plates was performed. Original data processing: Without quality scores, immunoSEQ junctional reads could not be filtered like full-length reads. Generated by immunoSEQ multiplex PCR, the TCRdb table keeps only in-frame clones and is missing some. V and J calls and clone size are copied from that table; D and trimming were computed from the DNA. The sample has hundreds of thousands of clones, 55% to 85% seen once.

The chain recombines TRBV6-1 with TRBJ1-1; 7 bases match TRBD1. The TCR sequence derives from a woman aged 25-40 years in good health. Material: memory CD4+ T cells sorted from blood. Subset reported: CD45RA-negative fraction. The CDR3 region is CASSARDRETEAFF. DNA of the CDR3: TGTGCCAGCAGTGCCAGAGACAGGGAGACTGAAGCTTTCTTT.